This T cell receptor (beta chain) was captured by sequencing in a study of OX40 agonist ivuxolimab in advanced cancers. Broader study findings: Fewer expanded clones were found on average in CD4+ than in CD8+ T cells.

Sequencing was performed with immunoSEQ multiplex PCR; in TCRdb, only in-frame clones are kept and a portion is missing. The profile shows about 62,000 clones, 88% of them singletons. The CDR3 loop spans 16 amino acids. Unmatched junction bases numbered 13, after V lost 4 bases and J lost 5 bases. Germline CDR1 SNHLY, CDR2 FYNNEI. As to this clone: The target antigen is unknown.

The V call is TRBV2, the J call TRBJ2-7; 8 bases are a match to TRBD2. The source was CD4+ or CD8+ T cells sorted from blood, collected in a trial of the OX40 agonist ivuxolimab. This TCR derives from an adult with an advanced solid tumor such as melanoma, head and neck, liver or kidney cancer. CDR3 sequence: CASSASGTRVMNEQYF. The DNA of the CDR3 is TGTGCCAGCAGTGCTTCCGGGACTAGGGTGATGAACGAGCAGTACTTC.